Sequencing of this T cell receptor (beta chain) was carried out in a study of response to subunit inactivated influenza vaccine. TCRdb reanalysed the RT-PCR reads using MiXCR and keeps one entry per CDR3 protein. This sample has fewer than 600,000 distinct CDR3 sequences, with roughly 7.6% found just once. Trimming removed 2 bases from V and 0 bases from J, with 8 bases in between. CDR1 and CDR2 (germline): MGHDK, SYGVNS. The CDR3 is 15 residues long. Regarding the study as a whole: Authors suggested seasonal influenza vaccinations each recruit few new T cells.

This clonotype was seen a handful of times. The antigen is undetermined. Sample: PBMCs from blood, taken roughly 24 months after vaccination. The TCR originated in a man aged 50 to 69 who received an inactivated influenza vaccine. The genes are TRBV25-1 and TRBJ2-1; D is possibly TRBD1 or TRBD2 (5 bases each). The CDR3 reads CASSEGGISYNEQFF. Here the CDR3 DNA reads TGTGCCAGCAGTGAAGGGGGAATCTCCTACAATGAGCAGTTCTTC.